This T cell receptor beta chain was sequenced for a study of OX40 agonist ivuxolimab in advanced cancers. About this clone: What it binds is not known.

The length of the CDR3 is 17 residues. After removal of 4 bases from V and 1 base from J, the junction contained 6 bases not matched to a gene. Looked up from germline, CDR1 is SGDLS and CDR2 is YYNGEE. Findings and limits, study-wide: Clonal expansion among partial responders at 0.1-3.0 mg/kg ranked near the lowest. In the 0.1 to 3.0 mg/kg range, CD4+ and CD8+ blood T cells had expanded clonally by week 6.

Libraries were prepared by immunoSEQ multiplex PCR; TCRdb keeps only in-frame clonotypes and omits some of them. The repertoire has more than 15,000 clones, 82% of them found once; the top ten carry approximately 3%. This rearrangement joins TRBV9 to TRBJ2-5, with 14 bases identical to TRBD2. This clonotype was obtained from an adult with an advanced solid tumor such as melanoma, head and neck, liver or kidney cancer. The material sequenced was CD4+ or CD8+ T cells sorted from blood, taken in a trial of the OX40 agonist ivuxolimab. CDR3 in amino acids: CASSTGLAGVAQETQYF. DNA for the CDR3: TGTGCCAGCAGCACGGGACTAGCGGGGGTAGCCCAAGAGACCCAGTACTTC.